These 5 T cell receptor beta chains share one sample of origin, sequenced in a study of T-cell reconstitution after alpha-beta-depleted transplantation in children. This sample's TCRbeta library carried unique molecular identifier barcodes. In TCRdb, the PCR reads were re-called with MiXCR into one record per CDR3 protein. The data contain roughly 500,000 distinct CDR3 sequences, over 25% of them seen just once; the ten biggest clones take up 2% to 3%. The specimen comprised PBMCs from the stem cell graft donor, sampled from the stem cell graft. These receptor sequences come from a human donor who donated a stem cell graft to a child with aplastic anemia.

The gene calls are TRBV7-3 and TRBJ2-3; D ambiguous. The germline V and J ends were trimmed by 0 bases and 4 bases, with 5 bases remaining between them. The CDR3 is 13 residues long. Germline values: CDR1 SGHTA, CDR2 FQGTGA. This CDR3 is CASSLTLADTQYF. CDR3 coding DNA: TGTGCCAGCAGCTTAACCCTAGCAGATACGCAGTATTTT. Combining the CDR3 with reference TRBV7-3 and TRBJ2-3 gives the whole variable domain GAGVSQTPSNKVTEKGKYVELRCDPISGHTALYWYRQSLGQGPEFLIYFQGTGAADDSGLPNDRFFAVRPEGSVSTLKIQRTERGDSAVYLCASSLTLADTQYFGPGTRLTVL.

The J gene is TRBJ1-5, the V gene TRBV6-6; TRBD1 might be the D (6 bases). Germline loops: CDR1 MNHNY, CDR2 SVGAGI (reference sequence). The CDR3 sequence is 13 residues long. Between the trimmed V and J ends, which lost 6 bases and 8 bases, there was a span of 14 bases. The DNA for the CDR3 is TGTGCCAGCAGCCCCAGGGGCGAAGAGCCCCAGCATTTT. It translates to CASSPRGEEPQHF.

The rearrangement joins TRBV6-4 to TRBJ2-3, with 8 bases fitting TRBD1. CDR1 MRHNA and CDR2 SNTAGT come from the germline V gene. CDR3 length equals 16 residues. Trimming removed 2 bases from V and 3 bases from J; junction bases left unmatched: 7. The CDR3 sequence: CASSDVRTGSTDTQYF. The CDR3 DNA is TGTGCCAGCAGTGACGTAAGGACAGGGTCAACAGATACGCAGTATTTT.

This clonotype was seen a few times. This sequence joins TRBV7-2 and TRBJ1-1; TRBD1 might be the D (6 bases). Germline V lookup: CDR1 SGHTA, CDR2 FQGNSA. V was trimmed by 2 bases and J by 0 bases, leaving 13 bases between them. The CDR3 consists of 16 residues. The CDR3 reads CASSLSAGVLNTEAFF. In DNA form, the CDR3 reads TGTGCCAGCAGCTTATCGGCAGGGGTTCTGAACACTGAAGCTTTCTTT.

V gene TRBV12-3 or TRBV12-4 combines with J gene TRBJ2-7; TRBD2 agrees at 7 bases. The V segment lost 3 bases and the J segment 2 bases; nucleotides outside the gene matches: 7. CDR3 length equals 15 residues. Written as DNA, the CDR3 is TGTGCCAGCAGTTTTGGGGACTACGTTACCTACGAGCAGTACTTC. Amino acids: CASSFGDYVTYEQYF.